The 24 T cell receptor gamma chains below were found in one sample sequenced in a study of gamma delta lymphoproliferative disorders and STAT genes. PBMCs from patients and controls supplied the genomic DNA for sequencing. TCRdb called clones from the multiplex PCR reads again using CATT. The table lists 2,000 to 3,000 gamma-chain clones, about 11% of them singletons. The sequencing input was blood. The receptors come from a human donor with gamma-delta T-cell large granular lymphocyte leukemia.

By its share, this clone is medium-sized (0.01 to 0.1%). This chain uses TRGV10 with TRGJ1 or TRGJ2. TCRdb supplies no J gene; here it was assigned by aligning the nucleotide sequence to germline. TRGV10 is identified as an open reading frame with a role that is uncertain. This CDR3 is built from 14 residues. The junction had 12 bases not matched to a gene; V was cut back by 8 bases and J by 4 bases. CDR3 in amino acids: CAAWDTGYYYKKLF. DNA of the CDR3: TGTGCTGCGTGGGATACGGGTTACTATTATAAGAAACTCTTT.

This clone was observed many times. The chain employs TRGV4 and TRGJ1 or TRGJ2. The J gene, absent from TCRdb, was called here by matching the DNA to germline. This CDR3 is built from 14 residues. The germline CDR1 and CDR2 sequences are EGSTGY and YDSYTSSV. V lost 0 bases to trimming and J lost 9 bases; unmatched junction nucleotides: 11. The CDR3 region has the DNA TGTGCCACCTGGGATGGGCTGAAGGGGGTTAAGAAACTCTTT. Amino acid sequence: CATWDGLKGVKKLF.

This clone rates as hyperexpanded. Other nucleotide sequences from this sample produce the same CDR3. The V and J genes are TRGV3 and TRGJ1 or TRGJ2. TCRdb gives no J gene; it was assigned here by matching the DNA to germline. CDR3 length equals 14 residues. Germline trimming cut 0 bases from V and 2 bases from J; bases unmatched to any gene: 4. Germline CDR1 reads VTNTFY; CDR2 reads YDVSTARD (reference sequence). The DNA for the CDR3 is TGTGCCACCTGGGACAGGCCGGATTATTATAAGAAACTCTTT. Encoded protein: CATWDRPDYYKKLF.

This clone was recorded many times. This chain uses TRGV2 with TRGJ1 or TRGJ2. Assignment of the J gene here rests on matching the DNA to germline, because TCRdb gives none. The germline V gene encodes CDR1 EGSNGY and CDR2 YDSYNSKV. The CDR3 covers 10 residues. With 0 bases clipped from V and 10 bases from J, the junction kept 0 bases outside the gene matches. CDR3 loop: CATWDGKKLF. The CDR3 DNA reads as TGTGCCACCTGGGACGGGAAGAAACTCTTT.

Note on this clone: The DNA is left out, because the CDR3 cannot be placed on it with certainty; the CDR3 is given as TCRdb lists it. This CDR3 is also generated by other DNA sequences in the sample. The V gene corresponds to TRGV2; no J gene was called. The CDR3 has 20 residues if both end residues are counted. Looked up from germline, CDR1 is EGSNGY and CDR2 is YDSYNSKV. CDR3 sequence reads: CATWDGRIIIRNSLAVEQHF.

V and J are TRGV8 and TRGJ1 or TRGJ2. TCRdb carries no J gene annotation; the J gene was assigned here by matching the DNA with germline. Trimming at V came to 5 bases and at J to 0 bases, leaving 10 bases not matched to a gene. In germline, CDR1 is VENAVY, CDR2 YDSYNSRV. This CDR3 spans 15 amino acids. In nucleotides, the CDR3 is TGTGCCACCTGGGGGGGGGGTCGGAATTATTATAAGAAACTCTTT. Its translation: CATWGGGRNYYKKLF.

This clone was counted between two and nine times. Since a much larger clone is just one base distant, this may be a read error. This chain uses TRGV11 with TRGJP1. No J gene is reported in TCRdb; it was inferred here by comparing the DNA with germline. TRGV11 is filed as an ORF, its function uncertain. The CDR3 totals 17 residues. The CDR3 spells CACWIKIPYTNGWFKIF. The CDR3 DNA sequence: TGTGCCTGCTGGATCAAAATTCCCTATACCAATGGTTGGTTCAAGATATTT.

By share of the sample, this clone is medium-sized. This chain links TRGV10 with TRGJ1 or TRGJ2. Because TCRdb records no J gene, it was assigned here through a match of the DNA to germline. TRGV10 is an open reading frame, and its role is uncertain. The ends lost 8 bases at V and 2 bases at J; junction bases unmatched: 1. The CDR3 runs 11 residues. In DNA, the CDR3 is TGTGCTGCGTGGGATTATTATAAGAAACTCTTT. It codes for CAAWDYYKKLF.

Of note for this clone: This may stem from a read error, because a much larger clone lies one nucleotide away. The chain carries TRGV2 and TRGJP2. The J gene is not listed in TCRdb, so it was assigned here from a DNA match to germline. The V and J ends lost 5 bases and 7 bases, in that order; junction bases with no gene match: 4. Germline assignment: CDR1 EGSNGY and CDR2 YDSYNSKV. The CDR3 sequence is 12 residues long. The CDR3 reads CATWVNDWIKTF. The CDR3 DNA is TGTGCCACCTGGGTTAATGATTGGATCAAGACGTTT.

Remarks on this clone: A read error likely explains why the TCRdb protein, taken from a much larger clone, differs from this DNA's translation at residue 5; the protein shown is translated from the DNA. The chain employs TRGV3 and TRGJ1 or TRGJ2. Here the J gene was assigned by germline matching of the DNA, as TCRdb has none. The CDR3 contains 15 residues. From germline, CDR1 is VTNTFY and CDR2 YDVSTARD (reference sequence). CDR3 amino acids: CATWGRRGRDYKKLF. The CDR3 nucleotides are TGTGCCACCTGGGGCAGGCGAGGACGTGATTATAAGAAACTCTTT.

This clone was detected many times. Other nucleotide sequences in the sample specify the same CDR3. J is TRGJ1 or TRGJ2 and V is TRGV9. Since TCRdb gives no J gene, matching the DNA to germline was used here to assign it. Germline assignment: CDR1 GITISATS and CDR2 ISYDGTV (reference sequence). V shed 1 base and J 3 bases; nucleotides not matched to a gene: 0. The CDR3 is made up of 12 amino acids. The CDR3 sequence is CALWEVYYKKLF. The CDR3 nucleotides read TGTGCCTTGTGGGAGGTTTATTATAAGAAACTCTTT.

This clone was seen many times. This chain links TRGV2 with TRGJ1 or TRGJ2. The J gene comes from matching the DNA to germline here; TCRdb lacks it. This CDR3 comprises 15 residues. V trimming: 1 base; J trimming: 9 bases; junction bases outside the gene matches: 15. The germline V gene encodes CDR1 EGSNGY and CDR2 YDSYNSKV. The CDR3 here is CATWDGPLSHSKKLF. The CDR3 nucleotides read TGTGCCACCTGGGACGGCCCCCTTTCTCATTCTAAGAAACTCTTT.

In this sample, this clone turned up many times. The J gene is TRGJ1 or TRGJ2, the V gene TRGV2. TCRdb offers no J gene call, so here the DNA was matched to germline to obtain one. V lost 1 base, J lost 8 bases, and 2 bases stayed unmatched. Per germline, CDR1 EGSNGY and CDR2 YDSYNSKV. CDR3 length equals 11 residues. The CDR3 protein is CATWDGNKKLF. CDR3 coding DNA: TGTGCCACCTGGGACGGTAATAAGAAACTCTTT.

This clone was observed a few times. This may be a read error, as it is one base from a much larger clone. Other DNA variants within this sample encode the same CDR3. No J gene was named, though the V gene is TRGV2. This CDR3 is 11 amino acids long. Germline loops: CDR1 EGSNGY, CDR2 YDSYNSKV. CDR3 coding DNA: TGTGCCACCTGGGACGGGCACGAGAAACTATTT. This codes for CATWDGHEKLF.

The chain combines TRGV3 with TRGJ1 or TRGJ2. Here the J gene came from matching the DNA to germline, since TCRdb omits it. The germline V gene encodes CDR1 VTNTFY and CDR2 YDVSTARD (reference sequence). After removal of 0 bases from V and 9 bases from J, the junction contained 14 bases not matched to a gene. This CDR3 spans 15 amino acids. Written as DNA, the CDR3 is TGTGCCACCTGGGACAGGCGTCTCCGTGGATTTAAGAAACTCTTT. Translated: CATWDRRLRGFKKLF.

This clone is labeled as medium-sized (0.01 to 0.1%). The chain carries TRGV10 and TRGJ1 or TRGJ2. Assignment of the J gene here rests on matching the DNA to germline, because TCRdb gives none. TRGV10 is an open reading frame, and its role is uncertain. The V and J ends lost 8 bases and 5 bases, in that order; junction bases with no gene match: 7. The CDR3 has 12 amino acids. This chain's CDR3 is CAAWDGDYKKLF. The CDR3 DNA is TGTGCTGCGTGGGATGGGGATTATAAGAAACTCTTT.

This clone has a count of ten or more. The J gene is TRGJ1 or TRGJ2, the V gene TRGV10. The J gene, absent from TCRdb, was called here by matching the DNA to germline. TRGV10 is known as an ORF, though its function is uncertain. The CDR3 has 11 residues. V lost 8 bases to trimming and J lost 4 bases; unmatched junction nucleotides: 3. The CDR3 DNA reads TGTGCTGCGTGGAGGTATTATAAGAAACTCTTT. Its translation: CAAWRYYKKLF.

This clone was counted between two and nine times. DNA and listed protein disagree at residue 9, so the protein shown here was translated from the DNA. The V and J genes are TRGV5 and TRGJP1. TCRdb supplies no J gene; here it was assigned by aligning the nucleotide sequence to germline. The CDR3 runs 15 residues. Germline loops: CDR1 VINAFY, CDR2 YDVSNSKD. The CDR3: CATWDRNTNGWFKIF. The DNA of the CDR3 is TGTGCCACCTGGGACAGGAATACCAATGGTTGGTTCAAGATATTT.

This clone was recorded at least ten times. A far larger clone is only one base removed, so a read error is likely. Other DNA sequences in this specimen translate into the identical CDR3. V gene assignment gives TRGV9, but the J gene was left uncalled. The germline V gene encodes CDR1 GITISATS and CDR2 ISYDGTV (reference sequence). This CDR3 is 9 amino acids long. The CDR3 bases are TGTGCCTTGGAGAGGGGGAAACTGTTT. Translated, it gives CALERGKLF.

This clone appeared a few times. The protein TCRdb lists belongs to a much larger clone and differs from this DNA's translation at residue 7, which points to a read error; the protein shown is made from the DNA. J is TRGJ1 or TRGJ2 and V is TRGV5. No J segment appears in TCRdb, so it was assigned here by matching the sequence to germline. V shed 0 bases, J shed 12 bases, and the junction held 5 bases outside the gene matches. Looked up from germline, CDR1 is VINAFY and CDR2 is YDVSNSKD. This CDR3 is built from 11 residues. CDR3: CATWDRLGKLF. For the CDR3, the DNA is TGTGCCACCTGGGACAGGCTCGGGAAACTCTTT.

Here the CDR3 DNA reads TGTGCTGCGTGGGAGGAACACACCTATTATAAGAAACTCTTT. It encodes CAAWEEHTYYKKLF. The chain joins TRGV10 to TRGJ1 or TRGJ2. The J gene is absent in TCRdb and was assigned here via DNA matching to germline. TRGV10 has ORF status, its function being uncertain. The CDR3 length is 14 residues. With V trimmed by 8 bases and J by 4 bases, 12 bases remained unmatched.

This clone counts as medium-sized. V is TRGV4 and J is TRGJ1 or TRGJ2. In the absence of a J gene in TCRdb, the DNA was matched to germline to assign it here. V gave up 3 bases and J gave up 5 bases; unmatched junction bases: 4. The CDR3 is 12 amino acids. Germline V CDR1 and CDR2: EGSTGY, YDSYTSSV. The CDR3 DNA reads TGTGCCACCTGGGATCGGAATTATAAGAAACTCTTT. Protein sequence: CATWDRNYKKLF.

This clone showed up many times. V usage is TRGV4 and J usage is TRGJ1 or TRGJ2. Here the J gene came from matching the DNA to germline, since TCRdb omits it. This CDR3 region has 12 residues. The trim removed 5 bases at V and 6 bases at J, leaving 7 bases unmatched. CDR1 is EGSTGY, CDR2 YDSYTSSV, per germline. The CDR3: CATWGLSYKKLF. CDR3 coding DNA: TGTGCCACCTGGGGCCTGAGTTATAAGAAACTCTTT.

The chain employs TRGV9 and TRGJ1 or TRGJ2. TCRdb offers no J gene call, so here the DNA was matched to germline to obtain one. V lost 5 bases and J lost 1; bases outside the gene matches: 11. The germline V gene encodes CDR1 GITISATS and CDR2 ISYDGTV (reference sequence). The CDR3 is 15 residues long. CDR3 sequence reads: CALWGCMRNYYKKLF. The CDR3, as DNA: TGTGCCTTGTGGGGGTGCATGAGAAATTATTATAAGAAACTCTTT.